This TCR beta chain derives from a study of CD8 T cells in Susac syndrome. Study findings and constraints: The authors found no clonal expansion in Susac syndrome CD4+ T cell repertoires.

Random hexamers were used to reverse transcribe the RNA input (roughly 0.5 to 1 ug). immunoSEQ multiplex PCR amplified TCR beta CDR3 across 54 Vbeta, 13 Jbeta. One entry per CDR3 protein results from TCRdb running MiXCR on the immunoSEQ multiplex PCR reads. The data hold around 200,000 distinct CDR3 sequences, with about 93% observed a single time. The authors negatively isolated CD8+ and CD4+ T cells and FACS-enriched TEMRA cells. Concerning this clonotype itself: The antigen is not known.

Germline V gene data show CDR1 as SQVTM and CDR2 as ANQGSEA. The CDR3 has 13 residues. Trimming left V 7 bases short and J 0 bases short, with 12 bases between. Sequenced: CD4+ T cells from PBMCs. This sequence was found in a human donor with Susac syndrome. The chain joins TRBV29-1 to TRBJ1-1, with D perhaps matching TRBD1 (5 bases). CDR3 amino acids: CSGGKSMNTEAFF. The CDR3, as DNA: TGCAGCGGGGGGAAAAGCATGAACACTGAAGCTTTCTTT.